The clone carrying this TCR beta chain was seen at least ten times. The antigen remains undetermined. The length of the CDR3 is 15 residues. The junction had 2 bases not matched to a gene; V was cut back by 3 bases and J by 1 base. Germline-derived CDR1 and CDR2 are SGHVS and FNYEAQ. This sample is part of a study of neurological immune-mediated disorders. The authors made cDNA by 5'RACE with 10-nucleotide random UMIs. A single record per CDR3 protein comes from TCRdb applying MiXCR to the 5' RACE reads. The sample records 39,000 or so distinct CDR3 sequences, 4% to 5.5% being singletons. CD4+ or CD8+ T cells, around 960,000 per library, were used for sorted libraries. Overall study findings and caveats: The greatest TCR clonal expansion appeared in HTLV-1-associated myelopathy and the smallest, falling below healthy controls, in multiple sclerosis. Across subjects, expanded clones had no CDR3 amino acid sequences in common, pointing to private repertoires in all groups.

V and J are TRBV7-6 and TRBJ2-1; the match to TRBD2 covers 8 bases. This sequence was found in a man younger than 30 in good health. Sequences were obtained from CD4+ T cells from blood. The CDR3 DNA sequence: TGTGCCAGCAGCTTTGAGCGGGAGTCCTACAATGAGCAGTTCTTC. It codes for CASSFERESYNEQFF.